This TCR beta chain appears in the sequencing data of a study of shared clonotypes between healthy human individuals. Looking at the study overall: Plates per donor: three CD4 naive, three CD4 memory, two CD8 naive, one CD8 memory.

The assay was immunoSEQ multiplex PCR, and TCRdb's table has in-frame clones only and misses some. The sample yields millions of clones, approximately 94% seen once. This clone was found once. Its matching antigen is unknown. Whole-study findings and limits: All-four-donor shared clonotypes had higher generation probabilities than non-shared clonotypes did. Memory subsets had estimated richness that was generally smaller than that of naive subsets.

Losses at the gene ends were 7 bases for V and 2 bases for J; bases not matched to a gene: 5. The germline V gene has CDR1 SGHAT and CDR2 FQNNGV. This CDR3 contains 13 residues. V gene TRBV11-2 combines with J gene TRBJ2-7, with 7 nucleotides matching TRBD1. Material: naive CD4+ T cells sorted from blood. The subset here: CD45RA+ positively selected. The clonotype comes from a man younger than 35 in good health. The CDR3 nucleotides read TGTGCCAGCACCCTCGGACAGGCCTACGAGCAGTACTTC. Its protein product is CASTLGQAYEQYF. The whole variable domain, filled in from reference TRBV11-2 and TRBJ2-7, reads EAGVAQSPRYKIIEKRQSVAFWCNPISGHATLYWYQQILGQGPKLLIQFQNNGVVDDSQLPKDRFSAERLKGVDSTLKIQPAKLEDSAVYLCASTLGQAYEQYFGPGTRLTVT.